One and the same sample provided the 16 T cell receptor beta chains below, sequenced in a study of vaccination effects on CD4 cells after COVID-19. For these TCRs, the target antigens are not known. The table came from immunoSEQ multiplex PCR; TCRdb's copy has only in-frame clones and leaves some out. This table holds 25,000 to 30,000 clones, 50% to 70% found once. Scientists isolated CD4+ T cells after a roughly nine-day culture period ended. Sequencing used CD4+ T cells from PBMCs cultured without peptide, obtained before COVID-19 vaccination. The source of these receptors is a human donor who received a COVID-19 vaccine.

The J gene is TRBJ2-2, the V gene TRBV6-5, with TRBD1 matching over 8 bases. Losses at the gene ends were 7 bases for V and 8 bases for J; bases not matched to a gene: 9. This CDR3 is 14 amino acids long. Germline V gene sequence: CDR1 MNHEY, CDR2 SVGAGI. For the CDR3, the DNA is TGTGCCAGCAACCAGAAACAGGGGGTGGGGGAGCTGTTTTTT. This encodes CASNQKQGVGELFF.

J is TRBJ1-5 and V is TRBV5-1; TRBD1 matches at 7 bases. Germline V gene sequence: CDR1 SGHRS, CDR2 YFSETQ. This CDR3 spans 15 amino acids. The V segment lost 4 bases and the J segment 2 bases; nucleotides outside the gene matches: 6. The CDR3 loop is CASSLTGEGNQPQHF. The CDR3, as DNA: TGCGCCAGCAGCCTTACAGGGGAGGGCAATCAGCCCCAGCATTTT.

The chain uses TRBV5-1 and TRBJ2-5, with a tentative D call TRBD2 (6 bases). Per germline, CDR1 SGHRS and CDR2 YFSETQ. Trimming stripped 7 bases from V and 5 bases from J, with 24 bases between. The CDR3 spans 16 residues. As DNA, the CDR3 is TGCGCCAGCTCGGTCGGGGCCCTGGCGGGATTGGAGACCCAGTACTTC. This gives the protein CASSVGALAGLETQYF.

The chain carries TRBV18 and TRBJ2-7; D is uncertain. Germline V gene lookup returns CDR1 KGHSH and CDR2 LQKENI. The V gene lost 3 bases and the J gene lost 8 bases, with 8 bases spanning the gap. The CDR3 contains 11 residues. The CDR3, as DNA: TGTGCCAGCTCACCTGACATTCAGCAGTACTTC. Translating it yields CASSPDIQQYF.

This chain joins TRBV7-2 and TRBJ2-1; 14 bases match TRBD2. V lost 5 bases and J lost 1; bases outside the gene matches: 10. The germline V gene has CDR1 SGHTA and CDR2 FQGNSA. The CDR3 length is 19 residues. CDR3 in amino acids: CASSARLAGGPKSYNEQFF. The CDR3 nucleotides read TGTGCCAGCAGCGCGCGACTAGCGGGGGGGCCGAAGTCCTACAATGAGCAGTTCTTC.

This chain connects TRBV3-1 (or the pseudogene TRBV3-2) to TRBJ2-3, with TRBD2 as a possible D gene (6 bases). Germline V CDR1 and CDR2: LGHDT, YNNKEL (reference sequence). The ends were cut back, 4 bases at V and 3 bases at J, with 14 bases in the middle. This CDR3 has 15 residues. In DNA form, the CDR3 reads TGTGCCAGCAGCCTTGGAGGGAGCGGTACAGATACGCAGTATTTT. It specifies CASSLGGSGTDTQYF.

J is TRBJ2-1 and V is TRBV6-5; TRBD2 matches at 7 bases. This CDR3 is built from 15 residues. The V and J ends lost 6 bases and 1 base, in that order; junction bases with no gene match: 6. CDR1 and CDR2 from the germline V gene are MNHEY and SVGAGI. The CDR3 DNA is TGTGCCAGCAGCCATAGCGGGCTGTCCTACAATGAGCAGTTCTTC. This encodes CASSHSGLSYNEQFF.

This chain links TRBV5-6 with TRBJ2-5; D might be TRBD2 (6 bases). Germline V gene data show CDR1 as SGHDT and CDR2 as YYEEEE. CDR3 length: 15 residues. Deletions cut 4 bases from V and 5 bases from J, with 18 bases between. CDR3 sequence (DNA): TGTGCCAGCAGCCCGGCGGGGTATGCGTGGGAGACCCAGTACTTC. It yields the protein CASSPAGYAWETQYF.

In DNA, the CDR3 is TGTGCCAGCGTTCCCGGGACAGGGGACATGAACACTGAAGCTTTCTTT. Translated: CASVPGTGDMNTEAFF. The chain joins TRBV3-1 (or the pseudogene TRBV3-2) to TRBJ1-1, with TRBD1 identical over 10 bases. V was pared by 8 bases and J by 0 bases, with 9 bases of the junction left unmatched. Germline CDR1 reads LGHDT; CDR2 reads YNNKEL (reference sequence). The CDR3 consists of 16 residues.

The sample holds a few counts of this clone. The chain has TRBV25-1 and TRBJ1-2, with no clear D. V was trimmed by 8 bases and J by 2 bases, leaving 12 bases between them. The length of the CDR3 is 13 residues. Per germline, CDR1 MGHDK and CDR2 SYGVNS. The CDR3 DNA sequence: TGTGCCAGCTCCCCGAGGGTAAACTATGGCTACACCTTC. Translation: CASSPRVNYGYTF.

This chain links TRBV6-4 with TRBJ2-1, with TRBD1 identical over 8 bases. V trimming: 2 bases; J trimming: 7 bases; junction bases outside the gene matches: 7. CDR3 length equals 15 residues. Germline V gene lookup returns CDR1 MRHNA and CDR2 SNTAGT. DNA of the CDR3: TGTGCCAGCAGTGACCCGGGACAGGTTTTTAATGAGCAGTTCTTC. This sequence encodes CASSDPGQVFNEQFF.

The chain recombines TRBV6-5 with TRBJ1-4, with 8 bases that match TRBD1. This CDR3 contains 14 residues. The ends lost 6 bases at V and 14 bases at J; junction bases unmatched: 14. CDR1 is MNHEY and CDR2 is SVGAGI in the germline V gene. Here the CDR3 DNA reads TGTGCCAGCAGGAAGACAGGGGCCGGAGGGGGTCTGTTTTTT. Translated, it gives CASRKTGAGGGLFF.

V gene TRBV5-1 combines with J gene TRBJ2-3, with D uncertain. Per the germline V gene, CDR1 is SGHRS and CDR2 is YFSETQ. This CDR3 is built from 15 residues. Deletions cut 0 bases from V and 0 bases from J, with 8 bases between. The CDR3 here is CASSLVRESTDTQYF. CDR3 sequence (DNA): TGCGCCAGCAGCTTGGTACGAGAGAGCACAGATACGCAGTATTTT. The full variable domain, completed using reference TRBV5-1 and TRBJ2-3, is KAGVTQTPRYLIKTRGQQVTLSCSPISGHRSVSWYQQTPGQGLQFLFEYFSETQRNKGNFPGRFSGRQFSNSRSEMNVSTLELGDSALYLCASSLVRESTDTQYFGPGTRLTVL.

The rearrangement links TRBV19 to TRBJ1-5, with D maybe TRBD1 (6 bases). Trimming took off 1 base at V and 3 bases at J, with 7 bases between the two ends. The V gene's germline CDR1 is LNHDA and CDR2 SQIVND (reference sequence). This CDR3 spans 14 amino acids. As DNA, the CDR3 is TGTGCCAGTAGTATAGCAGGGGCCAATCAGCCCCAGCATTTT. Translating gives CASSIAGANQPQHF.

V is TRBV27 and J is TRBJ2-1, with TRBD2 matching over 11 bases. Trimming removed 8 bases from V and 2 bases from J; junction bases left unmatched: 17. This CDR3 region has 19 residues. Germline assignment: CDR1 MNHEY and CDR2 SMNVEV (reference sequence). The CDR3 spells CASRPGTSGFRGTYNEQFF. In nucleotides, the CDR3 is TGTGCCAGCCGCCCGGGGACTAGCGGTTTTAGGGGGACCTACAATGAGCAGTTCTTC.

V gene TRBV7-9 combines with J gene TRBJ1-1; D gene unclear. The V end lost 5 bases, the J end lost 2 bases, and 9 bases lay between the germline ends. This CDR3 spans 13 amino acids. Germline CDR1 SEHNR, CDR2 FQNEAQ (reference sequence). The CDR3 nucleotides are TGTGCCAGCAGCAGCCGGGAAAACACTGAAGCTTTCTTT. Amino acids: CASSSRENTEAFF.